The 28 T cell receptor beta chains presented below share a single source sample, sequenced in a study of long-term antiretroviral therapy in people with HIV. Investigators performed immunoSEQ version v3.0 at survey level. The method was immunoSEQ multiplex PCR; TCRdb's version includes in-frame clones alone and lacks a portion of them. Of tens of thousands of clones in the sample, around 80% are singletons; the top ten hold approximately 7.7%. This specimen consisted of unsorted PBMCs, obtained 1.5 years after starting antiretroviral therapy. The receptors shown here come from a man aged 30 to 39 with HIV.

The chain uses TRBV9 and TRBJ1-3; D not resolved. This CDR3 has 14 residues. Germline V gene data show CDR1 as SGDLS and CDR2 as YYNGEE. V dropped 0 bases and J dropped 4 bases, with 8 bases sitting between them. This CDR3 is CASSVGGFGNTIYF. The CDR3 nucleotides are TGTGCCAGCAGCGTAGGGGGTTTCGGAAACACCATATATTTT.

The gene calls are TRBV7-9 and TRBJ2-3, with a possible D match to TRBD2 (7 bases). This CDR3 has 16 amino acids. Trimming took 2 bases from V and 3 from J, leaving 15 bases between them. Germline values: CDR1 SEHNR, CDR2 FQNEAQ (reference sequence). CDR3 nucleotides: TGTGCCAGCAGCTTAATCGGGGGAGGGGGAACAGATACGCAGTATTTT. It encodes CASSLIGGGGTDTQYF.

This chain links TRBV29-1 with TRBJ2-1, with TRBD2 matching 10 bases. Per the germline V gene, CDR1 is SQVTM and CDR2 is ANQGSEA. The CDR3 is made up of 16 amino acids. Trimming cost V 7 bases and J 8 bases; bases outside gene matches: 17. The CDR3 spells CSAIPYLAGDIDEQFF. The CDR3 DNA reads TGCAGCGCGATCCCGTATCTAGCGGGAGACATAGATGAGCAGTTCTTC.

The chain is built from TRBV7-8 and TRBJ2-2; D remains ambiguous. Germline V gene data show CDR1 as SGHVS and CDR2 as FQNEAQ. The CDR3 extends over 14 amino acids. Deletions cut 1 base from V and 10 bases from J, with 13 bases between. CDR3 nucleotide sequence: TGTGCCAGCAGCTTAGGAGACTTACACGTGGAGCTGTTTTTT. Protein: CASSLGDLHVELFF.

The chain uses TRBV14 and TRBJ1-6; 7 bases map to TRBD1. Trimming cost V 3 bases and J 9 bases; bases outside gene matches: 5. The CDR3 loop spans 14 amino acids. CDR1 is SGHDN and CDR2 is FVKESK in the germline V gene. CDR3 in amino acids: CASSQTGYRSPLHF. The CDR3 DNA reads as TGTGCCAGCAGCCAGACAGGGTATCGTTCACCCCTCCACTTT.

The rearrangement uses TRBV7-6 and TRBJ2-3, with a weak D call TRBD2 (6 bases). V was pared by 0 bases and J by 0 bases, with 16 bases between. This CDR3 comprises 18 residues. CDR1 is SGHVS and CDR2 is FNYEAQ in the germline V gene. The CDR3 protein is CASSLAIPSDSSTDTQYF. The CDR3 bases are TGTGCCAGCAGCTTAGCGATCCCTAGCGACTCTAGCACAGATACGCAGTATTTT.

The chain recombines TRBV2 with TRBJ1-2; D gene unclear. CDR1 is SNHLY and CDR2 is FYNNEI in the germline V gene. The CDR3 is 14 residues long. V lost 3 bases, J lost 2 bases, and 10 bases lay in between. The CDR3 loop is CASSDRALNYGYTF. In nucleotides, the CDR3 is TGTGCCAGCAGTGACCGGGCCCTAAACTATGGCTACACCTTC.

The chain carries TRBV29-1 and TRBJ2-7; perhaps TRBD1 as D (6 bases). CDR1 and CDR2 (germline): SQVTM, ANQGSEA. Trimming removed 4 bases from V and 1 base from J, with 11 bases in between. The length of the CDR3 is 13 residues. In nucleotides, the CDR3 is TGCAGCGTTGGGGCAGGGGCGTCCTACGAGCAGTACTTC. The encoded protein is CSVGAGASYEQYF.

In DNA form, the CDR3 reads TGTGCCAGCAGCTTATCACAGGGTGGTTCTATCGGTAATGAAAAACTGTTTTTT. It specifies CASSLSQGGSIGNEKLFF. This chain uses TRBV7-9 with TRBJ1-4, with a possible D match to TRBD1 (6 bases). Trimming took off 2 bases at V and 4 bases at J, with 20 bases between the two ends. In germline, CDR1 is SEHNR, CDR2 FQNEAQ (reference sequence). The CDR3 has 18 amino acids. The full variable domain, completed using reference TRBV7-9 and TRBJ1-4, is DTGVSQNPRHKITKRGQNVTFRCDPISEHNRLYWYRQTLGQGPEFLTYFQNEAQLEKSRLLSDRFSAERPKGSFSTLEIQRTEQGDSAMYLCASSLSQGGSIGNEKLFFGSGTQLSVL.

This clone was seen a handful of times. The chain combines TRBV10-2 with TRBJ1-2; D remains unclear. This CDR3 contains 14 residues. Trimming pared 10 bases from V and 5 bases from J, leaving 20 bases between. Germline CDR1 and CDR2: WSHSY and SAAADI. The CDR3 region has the DNA TGCGCCATAGGTTCCGGGCCAGACACGTATGGCTACACCTTC. Protein: CAIGSGPDTYGYTF.

By sample share, this clone is medium-sized (0.01 to 0.1%). This chain uses TRBV30 with TRBJ1-1; D not resolved. CDR1 is GTSNPN, CDR2 SVGIG, per germline (reference sequence). V dropped 8 bases and J dropped 5 bases, with 15 bases sitting between them. The CDR3 contains 12 residues. The CDR3 nucleotides are TGTGCCCATGATGATGGAGGAACTGAAGCTTTCTTT. Its protein is CAHDDGGTEAFF.

The gene calls are TRBV9 and TRBJ2-7; no definite D call. Germline CDR1 SGDLS, CDR2 YYNGEE. This CDR3 is 15 amino acids long. Trimming took 0 bases from V and 4 from J, leaving 14 bases between them. This CDR3 is CASSVASGSGYEQYF. CDR3 sequence (DNA): TGTGCCAGCAGCGTAGCTTCGGGTAGTGGGTACGAGCAGTACTTC.

This rearrangement joins TRBV7-9 to TRBJ2-7; 7 bases agree with TRBD1. J lost 1 base, V lost 1 base, and 1 base had no gene match. The CDR3 extends over 14 amino acids. Germline V gene lookup returns CDR1 SEHNR and CDR2 FQNEAQ (reference sequence). The CDR3 DNA is TGTGCCAGCAGCTTAGGGGGACAGTCCTACGAGCAGTACTTC. It codes for CASSLGGQSYEQYF.

The chain is built from TRBV30 and TRBJ2-7; unclear D gene. Trimming cost V 4 bases and J 0 bases, with 4 bases left between them. This CDR3 contains 11 residues. Germline CDR1 is GTSNPN and CDR2 is SVGIG (reference sequence). CDR3 sequence (DNA): TGTGCCTGGACTCACTCCTACGAGCAGTACTTC. The encoded protein is CAWTHSYEQYF.

V is TRBV6-5 and J is TRBJ2-7; 13 positions match TRBD2. With 5 bases clipped from V and 0 bases from J, the junction kept 1 base outside the gene matches. Germline V CDR1 and CDR2: MNHEY, SVGAGI. CDR3 length equals 15 residues. CDR3 nucleotide sequence: TGTGCCAGCAGTAGGACTAGCGGGGGCTCCTACGAGCAGTACTTC. This gives the protein CASSRTSGGSYEQYF.

The chain is built from TRBV28 and TRBJ2-3, with D tentatively TRBD2 (5 bases). The CDR3 runs 13 residues. Germline V lookup: CDR1 MDHEN, CDR2 SYDVKM. Trimming took off 3 bases at V and 2 bases at J, with 6 bases between the two ends. This chain's CDR3 is CASSLEATDTQYF. The CDR3 DNA reads as TGTGCCAGCAGTTTGGAGGCCACAGATACGCAGTATTTT. The full variable domain, completed using reference TRBV28 and TRBJ2-3, is DVKVTQSSRYLVKRTGEKVFLECVQDMDHENMFWYRQDPGLGLRLIYFSYDVKMKEKGDIPEGYSVSREKKERFSLILESASTNQTSMYLCASSLEATDTQYFGPGTRLTVL.

V is TRBV18 and J is TRBJ1-5, with 9 bases fitting TRBD1. There are 15 residues in the CDR3. The junction had 3 bases not matched to a gene; V was cut back by 5 bases and J by 1 base. From germline, CDR1 is KGHSH and CDR2 LQKENI. The CDR3: CASSTGGRSNQPQHF. For the CDR3, the DNA is TGTGCCAGCTCAACAGGGGGCCGGAGCAATCAGCCCCAGCATTTT.

The chain uses TRBV2 and TRBJ2-2; 14 nucleotides match TRBD2. CDR3 size: 18 residues. The junction had 4 bases not matched to a gene; V was cut back by 3 bases and J by 1 base. CDR1 is SNHLY and CDR2 is FYNNEI in the germline V gene. CDR3 amino acids: CASSEGLAGVLNTGELFF. The CDR3 DNA follows: TGTGCCAGCAGTGAGGGACTAGCGGGAGTGCTGAACACCGGGGAGCTGTTTTTT.

The chain has TRBV5-1 and TRBJ1-2; D is unclear. V was shortened by 4 bases and J by 4 bases, with 20 bases between the two germline ends. Germline CDR1 reads SGHRS; CDR2 reads YFSETQ. The CDR3 runs 16 residues. The CDR3 here is CASSERSSGVGYGYTF. DNA for the CDR3: TGCGCCAGCAGCGAGCGGTCCAGCGGGGTCGGCTATGGCTACACCTTC.

This chain joins TRBV27 and TRBJ2-1, with a weak D call TRBD2 (6 bases). Germline CDR1 and CDR2: MNHEY and SMNVEV (reference sequence). This CDR3 has 16 amino acids. V gave up 7 bases and J gave up 4 bases, with 20 bases separating them. The CDR3 protein is CASKSWSAGPYNEQFF. The CDR3 DNA sequence: TGTGCCAGCAAATCATGGAGCGCGGGGCCTTACAATGAGCAGTTCTTC.

V and J are TRBV6-1 and TRBJ1-5; D is perhaps TRBD1 (5 bases). V dropped 0 bases and J dropped 9 bases, with 15 bases sitting between them. This CDR3 is built from 15 residues. CDR1 and CDR2 from the germline V gene are MNHNS and SASEGT. The CDR3 is CASSEASRERLPQHF. CDR3 DNA: TGTGCCAGCAGTGAAGCAAGCAGGGAGAGGCTGCCCCAGCATTTT.

This sequence joins TRBV20-1 and TRBJ1-2, with D unresolved. Per the germline V gene, CDR1 is DFQATT and CDR2 is SNEGSKA (reference sequence). Trimming removed 0 bases from V and 7 bases from J, with 6 bases in between. This CDR3 spans 11 amino acids. The CDR3 sequence is CSARDTAGYTF. The CDR3 DNA reads as TGCAGTGCTAGAGATACAGCTGGCTACACCTTC.

V is TRBV7-8 and J is TRBJ2-1; no clear D. Germline assignment: CDR1 SGHVS and CDR2 FQNEAQ. This CDR3 is 14 amino acids long. Trimming removed 3 bases at V and 5 bases at J, with 11 bases between. The CDR3 protein is CASSFRSADNEQFF. CDR3 nucleotide sequence: TGTGCCAGCAGCTTTAGGTCCGCTGACAATGAGCAGTTCTTC.

V is TRBV4-3 and J is TRBJ2-5, with unresolved D. V lost 0 bases, J lost 2 bases, and 7 bases lay in between. Germline V gives CDR1 LGHNA, CDR2 YSLEER. The CDR3 has 14 amino acids. The CDR3 loop reads CASSQDVSQETQYF. CDR3 coding DNA: TGCGCCAGCAGCCAAGATGTATCGCAAGAGACCCAGTACTTC.

V is TRBV7-9 and J is TRBJ2-5; no definite D call. This CDR3 is 15 amino acids long. The germline V and J ends were trimmed by 7 bases and 1 base, with 16 bases remaining between them. From germline, CDR1 is SEHNR and CDR2 FQNEAQ (reference sequence). CDR3 loop: CASTSPGKPQETQYF. In nucleotides, the CDR3 is TGTGCCAGCACCTCCCCAGGAAAGCCCCAAGAGACCCAGTACTTC. Filled out from reference TRBV7-9 and TRBJ2-5, the complete variable domain reads DTGVSQNPRHKITKRGQNVTFRCDPISEHNRLYWYRQTLGQGPEFLTYFQNEAQLEKSRLLSDRFSAERPKGSFSTLEIQRTEQGDSAMYLCASTSPGKPQETQYFGPGTRLLVL.

The rearrangement uses TRBV28 and TRBJ1-2; D uncertain. V was cut by 5 bases and J by 3 bases, with 10 bases left in between. Germline V gene lookup returns CDR1 MDHEN and CDR2 SYDVKM. This CDR3 region has 13 residues. DNA of the CDR3: TGTGCCAGCAGTCTCCCCCAAGACTATGGCTACACCTTC. Translated: CASSLPQDYGYTF.

The chain combines TRBV6-5 with TRBJ1-1, with 8 bases identical to TRBD1. Germline V gives CDR1 MNHEY, CDR2 SVGAGI. CDR3 length: 12 residues. V was pared by 6 bases and J by 11 bases, with 8 bases of the junction left unmatched. The CDR3 DNA follows: TGTGCCAGCAGCCGAGGACAGGGTGAGGCTTTCTTT. Translating it yields CASSRGQGEAFF.

The gene calls are TRBV7-2 and TRBJ2-2; 7 bases are shared with TRBD2. Trimming removed 5 bases from V and 5 bases from J; junction bases left unmatched: 5. This CDR3 has 14 residues. Looked up from germline, CDR1 is SGHTA and CDR2 is FQGNSA. The CDR3 is CASSRLAGTGELFF. DNA of the CDR3: TGTGCCAGCAGCCGACTAGCAGGGACCGGGGAGCTGTTTTTT.